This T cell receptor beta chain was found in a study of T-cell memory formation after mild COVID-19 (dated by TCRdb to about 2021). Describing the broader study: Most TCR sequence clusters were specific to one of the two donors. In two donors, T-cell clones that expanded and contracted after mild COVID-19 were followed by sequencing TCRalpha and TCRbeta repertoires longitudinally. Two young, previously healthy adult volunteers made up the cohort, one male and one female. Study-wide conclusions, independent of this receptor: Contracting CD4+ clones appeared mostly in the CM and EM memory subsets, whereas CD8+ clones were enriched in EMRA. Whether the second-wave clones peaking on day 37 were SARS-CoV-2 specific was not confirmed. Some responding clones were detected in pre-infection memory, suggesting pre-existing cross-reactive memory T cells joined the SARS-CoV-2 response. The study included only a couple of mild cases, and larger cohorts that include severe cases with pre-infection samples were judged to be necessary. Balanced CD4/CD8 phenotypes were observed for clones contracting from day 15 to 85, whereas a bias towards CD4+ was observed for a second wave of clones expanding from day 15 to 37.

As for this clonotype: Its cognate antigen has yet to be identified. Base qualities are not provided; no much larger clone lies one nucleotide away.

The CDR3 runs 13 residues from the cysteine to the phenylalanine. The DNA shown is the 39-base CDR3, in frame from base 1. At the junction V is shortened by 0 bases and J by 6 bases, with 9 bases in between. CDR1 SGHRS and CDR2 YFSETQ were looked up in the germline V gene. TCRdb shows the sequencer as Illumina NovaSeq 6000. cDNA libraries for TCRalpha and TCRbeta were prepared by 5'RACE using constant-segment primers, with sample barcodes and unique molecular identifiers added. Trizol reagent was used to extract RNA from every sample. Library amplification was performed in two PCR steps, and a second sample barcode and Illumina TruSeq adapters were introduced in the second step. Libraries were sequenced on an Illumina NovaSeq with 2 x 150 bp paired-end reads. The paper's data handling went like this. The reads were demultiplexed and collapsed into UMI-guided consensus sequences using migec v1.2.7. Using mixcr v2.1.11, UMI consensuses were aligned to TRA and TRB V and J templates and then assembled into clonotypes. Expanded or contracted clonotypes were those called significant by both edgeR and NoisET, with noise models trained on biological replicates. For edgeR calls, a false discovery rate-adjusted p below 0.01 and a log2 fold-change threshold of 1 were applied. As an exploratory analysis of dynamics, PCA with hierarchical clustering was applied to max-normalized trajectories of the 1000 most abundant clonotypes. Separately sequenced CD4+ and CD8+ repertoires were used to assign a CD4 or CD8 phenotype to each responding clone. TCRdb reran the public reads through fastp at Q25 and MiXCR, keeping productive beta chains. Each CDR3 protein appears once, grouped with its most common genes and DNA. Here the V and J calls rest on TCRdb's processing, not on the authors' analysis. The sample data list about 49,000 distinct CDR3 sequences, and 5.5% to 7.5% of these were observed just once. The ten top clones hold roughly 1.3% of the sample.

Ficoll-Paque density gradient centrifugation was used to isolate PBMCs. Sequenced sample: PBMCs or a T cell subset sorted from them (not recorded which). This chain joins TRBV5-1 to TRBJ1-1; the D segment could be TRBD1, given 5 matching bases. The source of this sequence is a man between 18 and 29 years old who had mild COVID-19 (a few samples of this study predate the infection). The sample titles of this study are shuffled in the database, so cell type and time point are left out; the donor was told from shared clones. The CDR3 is CASSLAREAEAFF. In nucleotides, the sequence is TGCGCCAGCAGCTTGGCCAGGGAGGCTGAAGCTTTCTTT.